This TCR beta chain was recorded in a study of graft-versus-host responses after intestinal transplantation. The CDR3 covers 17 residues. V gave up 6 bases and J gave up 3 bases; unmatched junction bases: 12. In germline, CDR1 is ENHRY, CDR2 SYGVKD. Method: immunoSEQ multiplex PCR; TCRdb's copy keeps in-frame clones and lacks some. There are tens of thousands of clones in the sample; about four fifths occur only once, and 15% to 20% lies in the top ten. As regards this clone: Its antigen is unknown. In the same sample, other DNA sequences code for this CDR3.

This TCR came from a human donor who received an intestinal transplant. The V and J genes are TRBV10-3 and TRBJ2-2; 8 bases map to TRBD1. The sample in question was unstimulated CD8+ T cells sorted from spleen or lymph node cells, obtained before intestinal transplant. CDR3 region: CAIRGQGERGYTGELFF. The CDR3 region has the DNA TGTGCCATCAGAGGACAGGGTGAGAGGGGGTACACCGGGGAGCTGTTTTTT.